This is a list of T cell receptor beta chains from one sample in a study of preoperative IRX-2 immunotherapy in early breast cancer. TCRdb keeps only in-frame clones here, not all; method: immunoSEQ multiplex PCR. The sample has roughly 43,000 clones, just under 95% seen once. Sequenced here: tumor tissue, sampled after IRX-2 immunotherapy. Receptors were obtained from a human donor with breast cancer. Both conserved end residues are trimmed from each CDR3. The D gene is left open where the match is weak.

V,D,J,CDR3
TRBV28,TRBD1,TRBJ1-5,ASRQGGQPQH
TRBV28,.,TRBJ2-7,ASSSPDGKLYEQY
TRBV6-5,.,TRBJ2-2,ASSYGLVANTGELF
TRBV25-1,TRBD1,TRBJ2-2,ASTPLQGAYTGELF
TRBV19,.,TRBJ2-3,ASSWGGVISDTQY
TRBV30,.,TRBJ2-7,AWSPGTSYEQY
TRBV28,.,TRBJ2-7,ASMLHPYEQY
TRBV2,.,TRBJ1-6,ASRTRENSPLH
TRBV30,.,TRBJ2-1,AWSASRTSTYNEQF
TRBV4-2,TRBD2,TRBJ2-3,ASSQDPGDGGADTQY
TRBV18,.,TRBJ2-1,ASSPGHNEQF
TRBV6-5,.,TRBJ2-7,ASSYKISYEQY
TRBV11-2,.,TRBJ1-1,ASSRPQGEAF
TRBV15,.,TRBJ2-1,ATSGPWGNNEQF
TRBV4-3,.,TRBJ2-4,ASSQDREGENIQY
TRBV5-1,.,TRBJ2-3,ASSLGRGLADTQY
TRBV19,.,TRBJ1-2,ASSNRRMEANYGYT
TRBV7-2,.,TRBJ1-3,ASSKRSSSGNTIY
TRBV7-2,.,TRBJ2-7,ASSLRVFSSYEQY
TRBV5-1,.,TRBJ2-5,ASSRGGQETQY